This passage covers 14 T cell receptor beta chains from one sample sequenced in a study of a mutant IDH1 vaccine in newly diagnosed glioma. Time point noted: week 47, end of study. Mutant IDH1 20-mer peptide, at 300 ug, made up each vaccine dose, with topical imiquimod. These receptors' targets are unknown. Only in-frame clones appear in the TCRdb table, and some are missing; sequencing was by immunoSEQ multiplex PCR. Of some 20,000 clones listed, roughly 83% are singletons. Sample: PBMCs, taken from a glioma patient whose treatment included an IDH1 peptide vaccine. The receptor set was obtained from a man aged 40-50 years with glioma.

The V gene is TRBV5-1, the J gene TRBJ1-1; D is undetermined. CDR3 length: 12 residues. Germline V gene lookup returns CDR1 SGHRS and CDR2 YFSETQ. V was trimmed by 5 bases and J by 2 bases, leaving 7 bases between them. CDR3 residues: CASREYNTEAFF. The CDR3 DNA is TGCGCCAGCAGGGAGTACAACACTGAAGCTTTCTTT. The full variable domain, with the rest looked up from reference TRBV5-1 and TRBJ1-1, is KAGVTQTPRYLIKTRGQQVTLSCSPISGHRSVSWYQQTPGQGLQFLFEYFSETQRNKGNFPGRFSGRQFSNSRSEMNVSTLELGDSALYLCASREYNTEAFFGQGTRLTVV.

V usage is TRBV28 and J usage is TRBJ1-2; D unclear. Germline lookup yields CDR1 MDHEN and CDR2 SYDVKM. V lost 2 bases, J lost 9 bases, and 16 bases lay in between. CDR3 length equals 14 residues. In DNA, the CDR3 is TGTGCCAGCAGTTTACCCACCCGACCTAGGAGCTACACCTTC. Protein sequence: CASSLPTRPRSYTF.

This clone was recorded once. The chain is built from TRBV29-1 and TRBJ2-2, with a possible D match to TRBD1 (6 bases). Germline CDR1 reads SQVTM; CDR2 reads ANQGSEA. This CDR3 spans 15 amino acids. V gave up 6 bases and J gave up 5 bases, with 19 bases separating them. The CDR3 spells CSVQGLTGGTGELFF. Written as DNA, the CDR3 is TGCAGCGTCCAAGGATTGACAGGCGGTACCGGGGAGCTGTTTTTT.

CDR3 bases: TGTGCCACCCCGACTAGCCGGGGCGAGCAGTACTTC. Amino acids: CATPTSRGEQYF. V gene TRBV27 combines with J gene TRBJ2-7; 7 bases are shared with TRBD2. From germline, CDR1 is MNHEY and CDR2 SMNVEV (reference sequence). The CDR3 runs 12 residues. Losses at the gene ends were 10 bases for V and 6 bases for J; bases not matched to a gene: 9.

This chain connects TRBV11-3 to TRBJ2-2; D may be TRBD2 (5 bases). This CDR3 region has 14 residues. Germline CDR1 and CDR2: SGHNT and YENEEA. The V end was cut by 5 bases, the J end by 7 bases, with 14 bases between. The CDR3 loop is CASSLPRGSGELFF. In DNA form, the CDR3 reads TGTGCCAGCAGCCTCCCCCGGGGAAGCGGGGAGCTGTTTTTT.

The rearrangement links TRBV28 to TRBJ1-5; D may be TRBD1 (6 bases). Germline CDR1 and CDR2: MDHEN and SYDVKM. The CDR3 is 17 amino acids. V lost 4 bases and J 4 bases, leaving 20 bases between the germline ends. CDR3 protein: CASSSPTGPLLNQPQHF. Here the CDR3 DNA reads TGTGCCAGCAGTTCACCGACAGGCCCATTGTTAAATCAGCCCCAGCATTTT.

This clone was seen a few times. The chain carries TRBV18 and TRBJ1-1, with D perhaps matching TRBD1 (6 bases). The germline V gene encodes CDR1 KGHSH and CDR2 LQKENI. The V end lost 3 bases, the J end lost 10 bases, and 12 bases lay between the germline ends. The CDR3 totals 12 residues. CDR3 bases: TGTGCCAGCTCACCTTCAGGGGTATTAGCTTTCTTT. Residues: CASSPSGVLAFF.

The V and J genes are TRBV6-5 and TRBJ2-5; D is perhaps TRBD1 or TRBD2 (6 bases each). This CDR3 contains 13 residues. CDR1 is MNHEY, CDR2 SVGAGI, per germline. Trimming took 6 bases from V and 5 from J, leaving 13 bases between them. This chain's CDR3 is CASSRWRGETQYF. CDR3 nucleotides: TGTGCCAGCAGCAGATGGAGGGGGGAGACCCAGTACTTC.

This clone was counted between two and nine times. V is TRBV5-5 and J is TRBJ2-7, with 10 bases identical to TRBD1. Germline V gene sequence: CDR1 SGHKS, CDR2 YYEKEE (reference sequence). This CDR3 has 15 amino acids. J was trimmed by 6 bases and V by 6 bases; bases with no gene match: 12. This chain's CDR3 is CASTFLGQGSPEQYF. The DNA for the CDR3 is TGTGCCAGCACCTTTCTGGGACAGGGGAGTCCCGAGCAGTACTTC.

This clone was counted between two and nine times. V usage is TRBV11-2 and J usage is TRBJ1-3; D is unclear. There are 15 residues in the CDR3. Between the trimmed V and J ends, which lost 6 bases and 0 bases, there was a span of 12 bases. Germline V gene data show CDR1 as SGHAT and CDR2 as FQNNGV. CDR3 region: CASRRDRSSGNTIYF. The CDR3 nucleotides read TGTGCCAGCAGGCGAGACCGGAGCTCTGGAAACACCATATATTTT.

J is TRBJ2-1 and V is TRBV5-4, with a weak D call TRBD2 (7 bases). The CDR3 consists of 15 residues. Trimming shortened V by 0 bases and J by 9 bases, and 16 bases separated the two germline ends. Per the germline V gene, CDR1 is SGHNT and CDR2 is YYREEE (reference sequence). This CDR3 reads CASSLGGRESSEQFF. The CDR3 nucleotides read TGTGCCAGCAGCTTGGGGGGGCGGGAGAGTTCTGAGCAGTTCTTC.

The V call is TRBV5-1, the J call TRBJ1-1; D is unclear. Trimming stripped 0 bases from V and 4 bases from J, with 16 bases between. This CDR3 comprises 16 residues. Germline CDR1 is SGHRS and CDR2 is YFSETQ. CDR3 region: CASSLGVSNKVTEAFF. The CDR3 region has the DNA TGCGCCAGCAGCTTGGGAGTTAGCAATAAAGTCACTGAAGCTTTCTTT.

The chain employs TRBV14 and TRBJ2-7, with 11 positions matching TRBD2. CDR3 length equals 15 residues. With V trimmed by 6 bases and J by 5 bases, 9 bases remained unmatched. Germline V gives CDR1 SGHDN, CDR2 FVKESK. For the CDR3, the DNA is TGTGCCAGCAGGGAGACTAGCGGGATGATAGACGAGCAGTACTTC. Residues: CASRETSGMIDEQYF.

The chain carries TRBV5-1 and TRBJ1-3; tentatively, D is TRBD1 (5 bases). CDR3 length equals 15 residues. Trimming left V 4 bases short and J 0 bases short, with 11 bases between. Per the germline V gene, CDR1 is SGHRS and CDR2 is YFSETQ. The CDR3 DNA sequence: TGCGCCAGCAGCGTCGGGACGGCCTCTGGAAACACCATATATTTT. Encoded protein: CASSVGTASGNTIYF. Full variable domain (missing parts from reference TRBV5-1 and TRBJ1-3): KAGVTQTPRYLIKTRGQQVTLSCSPISGHRSVSWYQQTPGQGLQFLFEYFSETQRNKGNFPGRFSGRQFSNSRSEMNVSTLELGDSALYLCASSVGTASGNTIYFGEGSWLTVV.